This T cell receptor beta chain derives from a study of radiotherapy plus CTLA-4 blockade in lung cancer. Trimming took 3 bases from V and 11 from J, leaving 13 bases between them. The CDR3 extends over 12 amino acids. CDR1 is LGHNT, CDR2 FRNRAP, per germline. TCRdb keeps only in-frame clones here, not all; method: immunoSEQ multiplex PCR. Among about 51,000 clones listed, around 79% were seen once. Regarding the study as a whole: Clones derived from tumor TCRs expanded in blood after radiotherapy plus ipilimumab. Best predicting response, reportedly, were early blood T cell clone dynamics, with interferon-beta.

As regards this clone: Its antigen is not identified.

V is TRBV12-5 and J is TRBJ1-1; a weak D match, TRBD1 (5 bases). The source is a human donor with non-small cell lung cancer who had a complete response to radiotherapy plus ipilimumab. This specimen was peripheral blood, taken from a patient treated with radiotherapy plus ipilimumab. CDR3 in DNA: TGTGCTAGTGGTTTAGACAGTTCTCGGGCTTTCTTT. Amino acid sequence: CASGLDSSRAFF.